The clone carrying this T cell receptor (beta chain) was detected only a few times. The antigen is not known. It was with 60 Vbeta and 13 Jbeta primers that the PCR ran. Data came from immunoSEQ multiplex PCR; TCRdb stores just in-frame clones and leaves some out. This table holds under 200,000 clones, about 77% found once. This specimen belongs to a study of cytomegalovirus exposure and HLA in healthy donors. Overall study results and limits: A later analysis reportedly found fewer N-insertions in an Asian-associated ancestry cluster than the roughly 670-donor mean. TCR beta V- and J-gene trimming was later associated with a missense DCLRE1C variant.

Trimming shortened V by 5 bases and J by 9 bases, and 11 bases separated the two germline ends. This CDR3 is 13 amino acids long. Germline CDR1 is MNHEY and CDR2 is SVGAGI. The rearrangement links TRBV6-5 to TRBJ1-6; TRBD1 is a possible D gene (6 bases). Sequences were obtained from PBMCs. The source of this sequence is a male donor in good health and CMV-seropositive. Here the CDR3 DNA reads TGTGCCAGCAGTACAGGGTTGGGTTCACCCCTCCACTTT. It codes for CASSTGLGSPLHF.